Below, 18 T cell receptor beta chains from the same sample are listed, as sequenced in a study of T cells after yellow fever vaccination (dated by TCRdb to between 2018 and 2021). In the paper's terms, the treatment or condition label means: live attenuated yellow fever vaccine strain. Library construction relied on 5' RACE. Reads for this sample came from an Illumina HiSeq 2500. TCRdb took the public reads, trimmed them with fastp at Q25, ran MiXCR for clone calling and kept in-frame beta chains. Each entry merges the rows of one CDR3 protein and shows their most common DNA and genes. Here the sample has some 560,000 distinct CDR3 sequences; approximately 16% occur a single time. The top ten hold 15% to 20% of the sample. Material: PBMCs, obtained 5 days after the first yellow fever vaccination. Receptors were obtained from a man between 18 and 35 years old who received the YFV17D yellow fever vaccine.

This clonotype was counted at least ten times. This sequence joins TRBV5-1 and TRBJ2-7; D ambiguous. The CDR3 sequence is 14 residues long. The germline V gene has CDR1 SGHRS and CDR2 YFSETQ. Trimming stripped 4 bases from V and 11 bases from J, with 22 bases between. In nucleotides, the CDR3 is TGCGCCAGCAGCCCTCAGACCGGGCCCCAGGAGAAGTACTTC. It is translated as CASSPQTGPQEKYF.

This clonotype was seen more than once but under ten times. The CDR3 sequence is CASSPGLRAQADTQYF. The CDR3 DNA follows: TGTGCCAGCAGCCCGGGACTGCGGGCCCAGGCAGATACGCAGTATTTT. The chain links TRBV12-3 or TRBV12-4 to TRBJ2-3; D perhaps matches TRBD2 (6 bases). The V and J ends lost 6 bases and 4 bases respectively, with 20 bases between them. The CDR3 loop spans 16 amino acids.

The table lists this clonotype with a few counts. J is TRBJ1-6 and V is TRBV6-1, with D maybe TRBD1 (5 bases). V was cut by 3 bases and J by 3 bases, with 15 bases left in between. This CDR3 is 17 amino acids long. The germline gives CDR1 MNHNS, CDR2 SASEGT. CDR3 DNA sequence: TGTGCCAGCAGTGACCGGTTGGGGCTGAACTATAATTCACCCCTCCACTTT. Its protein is CASSDRLGLNYNSPLHF.

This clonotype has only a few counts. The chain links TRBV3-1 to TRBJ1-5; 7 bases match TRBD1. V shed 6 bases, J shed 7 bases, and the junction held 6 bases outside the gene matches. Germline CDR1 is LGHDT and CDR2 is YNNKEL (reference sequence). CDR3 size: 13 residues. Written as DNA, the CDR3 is TGTGCCAGCAGGAAACACAGGGGCCAGCCCCAGCATTTT. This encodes CASRKHRGQPQHF.

The chain's CDR3 is CASSFGHPSSYEQYF. Written as DNA, the CDR3 is TGTGCCAGCAGCTTTGGACATCCGAGCTCCTACGAGCAGTACTTC. The chain has TRBV7-9 and TRBJ2-7; TRBD1 is a possible D gene (5 bases). The germline V and J ends were trimmed by 3 bases and 0 bases, with 12 bases remaining between them. The CDR3 loop spans 15 amino acids. Germline CDR1 SEHNR, CDR2 FQNEAQ (reference sequence).

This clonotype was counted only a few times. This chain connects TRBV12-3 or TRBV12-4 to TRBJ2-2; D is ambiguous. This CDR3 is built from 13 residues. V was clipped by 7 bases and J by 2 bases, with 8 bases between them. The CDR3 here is CASIGPNTGELFF. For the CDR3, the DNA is TGTGCCAGCATAGGGCCAAACACCGGGGAGCTGTTTTTT.

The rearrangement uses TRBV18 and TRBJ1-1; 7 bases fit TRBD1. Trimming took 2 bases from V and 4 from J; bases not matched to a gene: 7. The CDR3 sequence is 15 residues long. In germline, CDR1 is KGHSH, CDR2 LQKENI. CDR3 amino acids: CASSPFTGVFTEAFF. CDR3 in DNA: TGTGCCAGCTCACCATTCACAGGGGTTTTCACTGAAGCTTTCTTT. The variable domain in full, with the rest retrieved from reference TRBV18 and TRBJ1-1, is NAGVMQNPRHLVRRRGQEARLRCSPMKGHSHVYWYRQLPEEGLKFMVYLQKENIIDESGMPKERFSAEFPKEGPSILRIQQVVRGDSAAYFCASSPFTGVFTEAFFGQGTRLTVV.

The CDR3 coding sequence is TGTGCCAGCAGCTTACCGTGGACCGGTGCAGATACGCAGTATTTT. Amino acids: CASSLPWTGADTQYF. This chain connects TRBV7-9 to TRBJ2-3; D remains unclear. The ends were cut back, 2 bases at V and 4 bases at J, with 13 bases in the middle. The CDR3 contains 15 residues. Germline V gene lookup returns CDR1 SEHNR and CDR2 FQNEAQ (reference sequence).

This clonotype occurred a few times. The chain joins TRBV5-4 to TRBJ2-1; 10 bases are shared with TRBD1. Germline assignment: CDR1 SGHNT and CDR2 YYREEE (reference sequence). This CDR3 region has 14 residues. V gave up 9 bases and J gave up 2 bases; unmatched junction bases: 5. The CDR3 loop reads CAIQTGGTYNEQFF. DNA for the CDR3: TGTGCCATCCAGACAGGGGGCACCTACAATGAGCAGTTCTTC.

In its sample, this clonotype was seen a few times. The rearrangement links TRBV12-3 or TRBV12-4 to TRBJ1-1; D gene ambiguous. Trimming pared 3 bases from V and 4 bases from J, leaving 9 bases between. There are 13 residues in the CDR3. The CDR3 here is CASSFSGSTEAFF. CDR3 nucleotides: TGTGCCAGCAGTTTTTCGGGGAGCACTGAAGCTTTCTTT.

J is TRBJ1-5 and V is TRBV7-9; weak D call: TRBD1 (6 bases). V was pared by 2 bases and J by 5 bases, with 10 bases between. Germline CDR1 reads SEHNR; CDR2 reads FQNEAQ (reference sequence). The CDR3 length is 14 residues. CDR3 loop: CASSLSTGDQPQHF. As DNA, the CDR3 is TGTGCCAGCAGCTTATCGACAGGAGATCAGCCCCAGCATTTT.

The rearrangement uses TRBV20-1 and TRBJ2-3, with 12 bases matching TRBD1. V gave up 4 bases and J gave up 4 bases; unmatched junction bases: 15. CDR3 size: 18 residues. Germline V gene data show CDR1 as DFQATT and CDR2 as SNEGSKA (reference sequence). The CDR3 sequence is CSAMLAGGQGAQADTQYF. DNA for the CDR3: TGCAGTGCTATGCTTGCCGGGGGACAGGGGGCGCAAGCAGATACGCAGTATTTT.

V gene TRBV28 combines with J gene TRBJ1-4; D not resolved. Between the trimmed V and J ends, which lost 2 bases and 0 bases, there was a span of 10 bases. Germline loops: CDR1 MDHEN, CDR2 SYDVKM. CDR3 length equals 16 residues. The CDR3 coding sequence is TGTGCCAGCAGTTTAGCGATCGGGGCAACTAATGAAAAACTGTTTTTT. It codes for CASSLAIGATNEKLFF.

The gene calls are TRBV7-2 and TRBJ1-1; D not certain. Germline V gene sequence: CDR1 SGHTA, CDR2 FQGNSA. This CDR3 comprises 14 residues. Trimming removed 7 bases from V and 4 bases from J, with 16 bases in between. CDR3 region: CASIASTRSTEAFF. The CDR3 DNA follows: TGTGCCAGCATCGCCTCAACGCGGAGCACTGAAGCTTTCTTT.

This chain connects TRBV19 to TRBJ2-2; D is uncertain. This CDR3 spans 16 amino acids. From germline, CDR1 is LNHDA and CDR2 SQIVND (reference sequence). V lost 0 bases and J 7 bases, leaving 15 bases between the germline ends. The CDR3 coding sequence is TGTGCCAGTAGTATAGATCTACGGCGAGGTAGCGGGGAGCTGTTTTTT. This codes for CASSIDLRRGSGELFF.

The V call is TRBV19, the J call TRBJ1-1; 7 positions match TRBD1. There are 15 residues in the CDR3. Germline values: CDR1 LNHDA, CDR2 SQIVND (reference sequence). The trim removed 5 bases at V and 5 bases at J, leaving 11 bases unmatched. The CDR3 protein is CASSPRQGFGTEAFF. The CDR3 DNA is TGTGCCAGTAGTCCTAGACAGGGTTTTGGGACTGAAGCTTTCTTT.

The CDR3 DNA reads TGCGCCAGCAGCTTGGATATGGCGGCGGGGAAACTGTTTTTT. As protein: CASSLDMAAGKLFF. The rearrangement uses TRBV5-1 and TRBJ1-4; D unclear. This CDR3 spans 14 amino acids. Germline CDR1 and CDR2: SGHRS and YFSETQ. V was shortened by 0 bases and J by 11 bases, with 14 bases between the two germline ends.

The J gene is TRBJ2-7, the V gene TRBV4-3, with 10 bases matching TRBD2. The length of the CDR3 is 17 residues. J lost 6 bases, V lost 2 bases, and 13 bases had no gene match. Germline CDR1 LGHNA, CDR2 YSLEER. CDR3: CASSQLAGAPTSSEQYF. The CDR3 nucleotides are TGCGCCAGCAGCCAACTAGCGGGGGCCCCGACGAGTTCCGAGCAGTACTTC.